This T cell receptor (beta chain) originates from a study of vaccination effects on CD4 cells after COVID-19. This CDR3 contains 15 residues. Germline CDR1 is SGDLS and CDR2 is YYNGEE. With 4 bases removed from V and 0 bases from J, the gap between germline ends came to 11 bases. The method was immunoSEQ multiplex PCR; TCRdb's version includes in-frame clones alone and lacks a portion of them. The sample comprises 70,000 to 75,000 clones, around 76% of which are singletons, and roughly 4% rests with the top ten. Antigen-specific CD4+ T cells were expanded with viral peptide pools in the ViraFEST assay before sequencing. Cells that had been cultured for 10 days were the source of isolated CD4+ T cells. Nobody among the vaccine recipients had prior SARS-CoV-2 infection (nucleocapsid antibodies were negative). To note about this clone: Its antigen remains unidentified.

V and J are TRBV9 and TRBJ2-1; TRBD1 might be the D (5 bases). The starting material was CD4+ T cells from PBMCs cultured with HCoV-OC43 spike peptides, obtained before COVID-19 vaccination. Subset specified: HCoV-OC43 spike overlapping peptide pool stimulation. This receptor was obtained from a human donor who received a COVID-19 vaccine. The DNA of the CDR3 is TGTGCCAGCAGCATTCAGGGCCTCTCCTACAATGAGCAGTTCTTC. Translating it yields CASSIQGLSYNEQFF.